These 16 T cell receptor beta chains were all obtained from the same sample, sequenced in a study of chemoradiotherapy in HPV16-positive cancers. Here immunoSEQ multiplex PCR was the method, and the copy in TCRdb shows in-frame clones only, minus some. This table has over 5,000 clones, approximately 71% appearing once. Here the sequenced sample was tumor tissue, taken from a patient who underwent chemoradiotherapy. The origin of the receptors is a human donor with HPV-associated anogenital cancer.

This clone is labeled large. The V and J genes are TRBV14 and TRBJ1-5; unclear D gene. Germline values: CDR1 SGHDN, CDR2 FVKESK. The CDR3 runs 13 residues. V was pared by 2 bases and J by 7 bases, with 9 bases between. CDR3 nucleotide sequence: TGTGCCAGCAGCCAACTGGGAGACCAGCCCCAGCATTTT. As protein: CASSQLGDQPQHF. Full variable domain (rest looked up from reference TRBV14 and TRBJ1-5): EAGVTQFPSHSVIEKGQTVTLRCDPISGHDNLYWYRRVMGKEIKFLLHFVKESKQDESGMPNNRFLAERTGGTYSTLKVQPAELEDSGVYFCASSQLGDQPQHFGDGTRLSIL.

The genes are TRBV5-4 and TRBJ2-1; D not resolved. Germline V gene lookup returns CDR1 SGHNT and CDR2 YYREEE (reference sequence). This CDR3 is built from 14 residues. V lost 4 bases and J lost 0, with 8 bases in between. Here the CDR3 reads CASSQPSSYNEQFF. The CDR3 coding sequence is TGTGCCAGCAGCCAGCCCAGCTCCTACAATGAGCAGTTCTTC.

This clone was recorded a few times. The chain couples TRBV27 to TRBJ2-7; 7 bases map to TRBD1. Looked up from germline, CDR1 is MNHEY and CDR2 is SMNVEV (reference sequence). The CDR3 is 14 amino acids. Germline trimming cut 5 bases from V and 5 bases from J; bases unmatched to any gene: 9. CDR3 nucleotides: TGTGCCAGCAGTCCAATCCCGACAGGGAACGAGCAGTACTTC. Its protein is CASSPIPTGNEQYF.

This clone is classed as large (0.1 to 1%). V and J are TRBV28 and TRBJ1-1; 8 bases map to TRBD1. Germline loops: CDR1 MDHEN, CDR2 SYDVKM. J lost 6 bases, V lost 2 bases, and 2 bases had no gene match. The CDR3 is 13 amino acids. DNA for the CDR3: TGTGCCAGCAGTTTAGACAGGGGCGCTGAAGCTTTCTTT. Protein product: CASSLDRGAEAFF.

V is TRBV10-2 and J is TRBJ1-5; possible D gene TRBD1, 5 bases. The V gene lost 0 bases and the J gene lost 6 bases, with 12 bases spanning the gap. Germline V CDR1 and CDR2: WSHSY, SAAADI. The CDR3 is 15 residues long. DNA for the CDR3: TGCGCCAGCAGTGAGTCGGGGGGGGTCGGTCAGCCCCAGCATTTT. This codes for CASSESGGVGQPQHF.

This clone was seen only a few times. V gene TRBV29-1 combines with J gene TRBJ1-3; D remains unclear. This CDR3 is 15 amino acids long. Looked up from germline, CDR1 is SQVTM and CDR2 is ANQGSEA. Trimming shortened V by 7 bases and J by 0 bases, and 16 bases separated the two germline ends. In DNA form, the CDR3 reads TGCAGCGCCCGAGCGGGTAGCAGCTCTGGAAACACCATATATTTT. This sequence encodes CSARAGSSSGNTIYF.

The rearrangement uses TRBV6-1 and TRBJ2-1; a weak D match, TRBD1 (6 bases). CDR1 is MNHNS, CDR2 SASEGT, per germline. V lost 9 bases to trimming and J lost 0 bases, with 12 bases between them. The CDR3 runs to 14 residues. In DNA, the CDR3 is TGTGCCAGTCAGGGGTCGAGCTCCTACAATGAGCAGTTCTTC. Amino acids: CASQGSSSYNEQFF.

The sample holds a few counts of this clone. The CDR3 spells CASSSGMSNTEAFF. CDR3 sequence (DNA): TGTGCCAGCAGCTCCGGGATGTCTAACACTGAAGCTTTCTTT. The rearrangement joins TRBV5-6 to TRBJ1-1; unclear D gene. Germline V CDR1 and CDR2: SGHDT, YYEEEE. This CDR3 has 14 residues. The V gene lost 3 bases and the J gene lost 2 bases, with 11 bases spanning the gap.

The chain combines TRBV7-2 with TRBJ2-7; 12 bases match TRBD2. Looked up from germline, CDR1 is SGHTA and CDR2 is FQGNSA. With V trimmed by 2 bases and J by 10 bases, 15 bases remained unmatched. The CDR3 sequence is 17 residues long. The CDR3 DNA follows: TGTGCCAGCAGCTTATCACGGGGCCTTCTAGCGGGAGGGCCACAGTACTTC. Amino acids: CASSLSRGLLAGGPQYF.

This clone is large (0.1 to 1%) in the sample. The chain has TRBV5-1 and TRBJ2-7; 7 positions match TRBD2. V lost 3 bases and J lost 3; bases outside the gene matches: 6. Germline CDR1 SGHRS, CDR2 YFSETQ. The length of the CDR3 is 14 residues. CDR3 residues: CASSSLAADYEQYF. The CDR3 DNA reads as TGCGCCAGCAGCTCCCTAGCGGCGGACTACGAGCAGTACTTC.

This chain uses TRBV18 with TRBJ1-1; TRBD1 aligns across 7 bases. The germline V gene has CDR1 KGHSH and CDR2 LQKENI. The CDR3 is 12 amino acids. The junction had 3 bases not matched to a gene; V was cut back by 3 bases and J by 8 bases. CDR3 in amino acids: CASSPLRGEAFF. The CDR3 nucleotides are TGTGCCAGCTCACCCCTCAGGGGGGAAGCTTTCTTT.

The rearrangement uses TRBV7-3 and TRBJ2-5, with D maybe TRBD1 (6 bases). Germline values: CDR1 SGHTA, CDR2 FQGTGA. Between the trimmed V and J ends, which lost 5 bases and 4 bases, there was a span of 14 bases. CDR3 size: 14 residues. CDR3: CASSPQGGGETQYF. In DNA, the CDR3 is TGTGCCAGCAGCCCACAGGGTGGGGGAGAGACCCAGTACTTC.

This rearrangement joins TRBV4-2 to TRBJ1-1, with 9 bases identical to TRBD1. After removal of 5 bases from V and 1 base from J, the junction contained 11 bases not matched to a gene. The CDR3 loop spans 17 amino acids. Germline CDR1 and CDR2: LGHNA and YNFKEQ. Here the CDR3 reads CASSARGTGSTNTEAFF. Here the CDR3 DNA reads TGTGCCAGCAGCGCAAGAGGGACAGGGTCCACGAACACTGAAGCTTTCTTT.

This chain links TRBV7-9 with TRBJ2-4, with 7 bases matching TRBD2. The germline gives CDR1 SEHNR, CDR2 FQNEAQ (reference sequence). The CDR3 is made up of 12 amino acids. Trimming removed 8 bases from V and 6 bases from J; junction bases left unmatched: 4. The CDR3 DNA reads as TGTGCCAGCGGCGGGAGATCAAACATTCAGTACTTC. It specifies CASGGRSNIQYF.

This clone was observed a handful of times. The gene calls are TRBV2 and TRBJ1-3; unclear D gene. In germline, CDR1 is SNHLY, CDR2 FYNNEI. This CDR3 has 12 amino acids. V was pared by 2 bases and J by 7 bases, with 6 bases between. CDR3 protein: CASSELGNTIYF. The CDR3 DNA sequence: TGTGCCAGCAGTGAATTGGGTAACACCATATATTTT.

V is TRBV28 and J is TRBJ2-7; 8 nucleotides line up with TRBD2. The CDR3 is 17 amino acids. J lost 6 bases, V lost 1 base, and 14 bases had no gene match. Germline assignment: CDR1 MDHEN and CDR2 SYDVKM. CDR3 coding DNA: TGTGCCAGCAGTTTATCGTCTTGGGGTCTCCTAGCGGGCGAGCAGTACTTC. It codes for CASSLSSWGLLAGEQYF.